One sample yielded the 9 T cell receptor beta chains listed below, sequenced in a study of cytomegalovirus exposure and HLA in healthy donors. PCR was performed using 60 Vbeta and 13 Jbeta primers. Measured with immunoSEQ multiplex PCR; TCRdb has only the in-frame clones, and not every one. The repertoire consists of more than 95,000 clones, with around three quarters occurring once and the leading ten covering 8.9%. The specimen was PBMCs. The origin of the receptors is a man younger than 40 in good health and CMV-seropositive.

The J gene is TRBJ2-1, the V gene TRBV29-1, with TRBD1 matching over 11 bases. The CDR3 covers 14 residues. V lost 3 bases, J lost 4 bases, and 2 bases stayed unmatched. Germline V CDR1 and CDR2: SQVTM, ANQGSEA. CDR3 in amino acids: CSVEDRGLYNEQFF. The CDR3 nucleotides are TGCAGCGTTGAGGACAGGGGGCTTTACAATGAGCAGTTCTTC.

The chain has TRBV4-2 and TRBJ2-1; D is perhaps TRBD1 (7 bases). V lost 0 bases and J 2 bases, leaving 11 bases between the germline ends. The V gene's germline CDR1 is LGHNA and CDR2 YNFKEQ. This CDR3 is built from 16 residues. The CDR3 nucleotides read TGTGCCAGCAGCCAAGAAACAGGGGAGGCCTACAATGAGCAGTTCTTC. It codes for CASSQETGEAYNEQFF.

The rearrangement joins TRBV6-5 to TRBJ2-7; D unresolved. CDR1 and CDR2 (germline): MNHEY, SVGAGI. Trimming took 2 bases from V and 0 from J, leaving 11 bases between them. This CDR3 is 15 amino acids long. CDR3 region: CASSYGPRSSYEQYF. The CDR3 DNA sequence: TGTGCCAGCAGTTACGGCCCAAGGAGCTCCTACGAGCAGTACTTC.

The chain is built from TRBV7-7 and TRBJ2-2; tentative D call: TRBD1 (6 bases). The germline V gene has CDR1 SSHAT and CDR2 FNYEAQ (reference sequence). Trimming cost V 2 bases and J 0 bases, with 7 bases left between them. The CDR3 extends over 15 amino acids. Here the CDR3 DNA reads TGTGCCAGCAGCTTAAACAGGGCGAACACCGGGGAGCTGTTTTTT. This encodes CASSLNRANTGELFF.

This chain joins TRBV14 and TRBJ2-1; 8 bases line up with TRBD1. V trimming: 2 bases; J trimming: 3 bases; junction bases outside the gene matches: 6. Looked up from germline, CDR1 is SGHDN and CDR2 is FVKESK. The CDR3 consists of 16 residues. CDR3 in amino acids: CASSQPQGANYNEQFF. CDR3 in DNA: TGTGCCAGCAGCCAACCTCAGGGGGCTAACTACAATGAGCAGTTCTTC.

This clone was recorded a few times. V gene TRBV13 combines with J gene TRBJ1-1, with D unresolved. This CDR3 is 14 amino acids long. Trimming left V 3 bases short and J 1 base short, with 9 bases between. Germline V gene data show CDR1 as PRHDT and CDR2 as FYEKMQ (reference sequence). The CDR3 sequence is CASSLTRENTEAFF. The CDR3 nucleotides are TGTGCCAGCAGCTTGACACGGGAGAACACTGAAGCTTTCTTT.

The rearrangement joins TRBV2 to TRBJ1-5, with TRBD1 matching 7 bases. Trimming at V came to 6 bases and at J to 5 bases, leaving 4 bases not matched to a gene. This CDR3 region has 13 residues. Germline V gene data show CDR1 as SNHLY and CDR2 as FYNNEI. The CDR3 DNA is TGTGCCAGCAGAAGGACAGGTGATCAGCCCCAGCATTTT. This sequence encodes CASRRTGDQPQHF.

This rearrangement joins TRBV5-1 to TRBJ1-2; TRBD1 agrees at 9 bases. With 4 bases clipped from V and 8 bases from J, the junction kept 6 bases outside the gene matches. CDR3 length: 13 residues. Germline loops: CDR1 SGHRS, CDR2 YFSETQ. The DNA for the CDR3 is TGCGCCAGCAGCCCGGGACAGGGAGAGGGCTACACCTTC. Encoded protein: CASSPGQGEGYTF.

The V and J genes are TRBV5-1 and TRBJ1-6, with D possibly matching TRBD1 (6 bases). This CDR3 is built from 14 residues. Trimming took 5 bases from V and 10 from J, leaving 16 bases between them. Per the germline V gene, CDR1 is SGHRS and CDR2 is YFSETQ. The CDR3 sequence is CASRGGGRGSPLHF. The CDR3 DNA reads TGCGCCAGCAGAGGGGGGGGAAGGGGATCACCCCTCCACTTT. The complete variable domain, with remaining parts taken from reference TRBV5-1 and TRBJ1-6, reads KAGVTQTPRYLIKTRGQQVTLSCSPISGHRSVSWYQQTPGQGLQFLFEYFSETQRNKGNFPGRFSGRQFSNSRSEMNVSTLELGDSALYLCASRGGGRGSPLHFGNGTRLTVT.